The entry below describes one T cell receptor beta chain. The data derive from a study of glioma-infiltrating T cells after dendritic cell vaccination. Profiled with immunoSEQ multiplex PCR; TCRdb holds only in-frame clones, not every one. The repertoire holds more than 100,000 clones, with about four fifths as singletons. Trimming shortened V by 5 bases and J by 4 bases, and 12 bases separated the two germline ends. There are 14 residues in the CDR3. Germline V gene lookup returns CDR1 MNHEY and CDR2 SMNVEV (reference sequence). The sequence came from a human donor with glioblastoma. The sample here was blood, taken before dendritic cell vaccination. The chain recombines TRBV27 with TRBJ1-3; D might be TRBD1 (6 bases). This chain's CDR3 is CASSLTGWGNTIYF. As DNA, the CDR3 is TGTGCCAGCAGTCTGACAGGATGGGGAAACACCATATATTTT.